Listed below are T cell receptor beta chains from one sample, sequenced in a study of pediatric ulcerative colitis. Clones were sequenced by immunoSEQ multiplex PCR, and TCRdb holds only the in-frame ones, with some missing. The sample yields 55,000 to 65,000 clones, 77% seen once. Material for sequencing was blood. The receptors stem from a boy between 5 and 17 years old with moderate ulcerative colitis. CDR3s include the opening cysteine and the closing phenylalanine or tryptophan. Fields, in order: D gene, V gene, clone size, J gene, CDR3 DNA, CDR3 protein. The D gene is left open where the match is weak. Not every row has a clone size; where given, it reads once, few, many or a size class.

.	TRBV10-2	.	TRBJ1-5	TGCGCCAGCAGTGATCCGGGCAATCAGCCCCAGCATTTT	CASSDPGNQPQHF
.	TRBV11-3	.	TRBJ1-1	TGTGCCAGCAGCTTAGAGGCGGTCAGGGAGAACACTGAAGCTTTCTTT	CASSLEAVRENTEAFF
TRBD1	TRBV13	.	TRBJ2-2	TGTGCCAGCAGCTGGGACAGGGGGCGCGGGGAGCTGTTTTTT	CASSWDRGRGELFF
.	TRBV18	.	TRBJ1-1	TGTGCCAGCTCACCGGAGGAGGGCGTGAACACTGAAGCTTTCTTT	CASSPEEGVNTEAFF
TRBD2	TRBV19	.	TRBJ2-7	TGTGCCAGTAGTATGGGCCCGCGGGAGGCCTCCTACGAGCAGTACTTC	CASSMGPREASYEQYF
TRBD2	TRBV19	.	TRBJ2-1	TGTGCCAGTAGTACTTCACTAGCGGGAAGGTACAATGAGCAGTTCTTC	CASSTSLAGRYNEQFF
.	TRBV5-1	once	TRBJ1-4	TGCGCCAGCAGCTTGGTTGGGGACGGTGAAAAACTGTTTTTT	CASSLVGDGEKLFF
TRBD1	TRBV6-1	.	TRBJ1-4	TGTGCCAGCATACTGGACAGGTCTAATGAAAAACTGTTTTTT	CASILDRSNEKLFF
.	TRBV9	.	TRBJ1-2	TGTGCCAGCAGCGTCGGGGGTCGATACCATGGCTACACCTTC	CASSVGGRYHGYTF
.	TRBV14	.	TRBJ1-5	TGTGCCAGCAGCCAAGATGCCCGTCAGCCCCAGCATTTT	CASSQDARQPQHF
.	TRBV29-1	.	TRBJ2-7	TGCAGCGTTGTGGCAGGGATTGGCTACGAGCAGTACTTC	CSVVAGIGYEQYF
.	TRBV28	once	TRBJ2-1	TGTGCCACCCAGAACCGAGGGAGTAAAACTGAGCAGTTCTTC	CATQNRGSKTEQFF
.	TRBV11-3	.	TRBJ2-1	TGTGCCAGCAGCTTAGGTTACTTTTCAGACAATGAGCAGTTCTTC	CASSLGYFSDNEQFF
TRBD2	TRBV18	few	TRBJ2-2	TGTGCCAGCTCACCACGGAACAGCGGGGAGCCCGGGGAGCTGTTTTTT	CASSPRNSGEPGELFF